This T cell receptor (beta chain) originates from a study of blood T cell repertoires in COVID-19. Study processing details: Nucleated cell counts were estimated from reference gene primer amplification. TCRdb keeps only in-frame clones here, not all; method: immunoSEQ multiplex PCR. The DNA gave D and trimming, while V, J and clone size come from that table. The sample shows some 490,000 clones, less than 90% of them seen only once. V lost 4 bases and J 9 bases, leaving 12 bases between the germline ends. In germline, CDR1 is LNHDA, CDR2 SQIVND (reference sequence). The CDR3 length is 12 residues. Enrolled through a virtual design, the participants were between roughly 18 and 89 years of age and came from about two dozen US areas. Cohort 3 recovered donors had two negative PCRs, clearance, or symptom resolution.

The specimen sequenced was PBMCs or T cells enriched from blood (not recorded which). The chain joins TRBV19 to TRBJ1-1; D might be TRBD1 (6 bases). This sequence originates from a woman between 55 and 75 years old who had recovered from COVID-19. The CDR3 loop is CASSTPRGQAFF. The CDR3 DNA is TGTGCCAGTAGTACCCCCAGGGGCCAAGCTTTCTTT.